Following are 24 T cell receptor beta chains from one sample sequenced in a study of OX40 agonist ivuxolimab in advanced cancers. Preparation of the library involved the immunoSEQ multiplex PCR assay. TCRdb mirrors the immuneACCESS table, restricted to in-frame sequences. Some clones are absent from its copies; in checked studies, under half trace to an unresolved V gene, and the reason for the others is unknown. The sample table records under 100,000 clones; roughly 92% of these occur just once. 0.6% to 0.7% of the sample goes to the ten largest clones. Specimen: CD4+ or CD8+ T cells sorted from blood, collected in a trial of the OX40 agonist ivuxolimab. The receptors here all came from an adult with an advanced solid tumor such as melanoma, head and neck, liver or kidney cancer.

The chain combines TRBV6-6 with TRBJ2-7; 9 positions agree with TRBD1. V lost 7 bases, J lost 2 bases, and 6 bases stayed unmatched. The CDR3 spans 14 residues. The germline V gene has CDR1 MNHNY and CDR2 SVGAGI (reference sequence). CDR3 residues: CASTSGTGPYEQYF. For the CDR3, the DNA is TGTGCCAGCACCTCCGGGACAGGGCCCTACGAGCAGTACTTC.

The CDR3 DNA reads TGCGCCAGCAGCTTGGCTGCGACAGGGCCCTACGAGCAGTACTTC. Its protein product is CASSLAATGPYEQYF. The chain joins TRBV5-1 to TRBJ2-7; 7 positions match TRBD1. CDR1 and CDR2 from the germline V gene are SGHRS and YFSETQ. The CDR3 has 15 amino acids. V gave up 0 bases and J gave up 2 bases; unmatched junction bases: 5.

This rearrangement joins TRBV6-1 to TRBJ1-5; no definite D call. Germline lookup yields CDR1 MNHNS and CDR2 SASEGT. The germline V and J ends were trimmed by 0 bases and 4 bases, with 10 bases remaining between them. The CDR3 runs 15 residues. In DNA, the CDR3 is TGTGCCAGCAGTGAAGCGCTCGGCAATAATCAGCCCCAGCATTTT. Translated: CASSEALGNNQPQHF.

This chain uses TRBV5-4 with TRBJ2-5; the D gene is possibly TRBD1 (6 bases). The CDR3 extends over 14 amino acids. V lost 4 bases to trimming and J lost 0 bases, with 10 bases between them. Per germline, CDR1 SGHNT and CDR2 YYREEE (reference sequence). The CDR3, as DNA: TGTGCCAGCAGCCCCCGGACAGACCAAGAGACCCAGTACTTC. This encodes CASSPRTDQETQYF.

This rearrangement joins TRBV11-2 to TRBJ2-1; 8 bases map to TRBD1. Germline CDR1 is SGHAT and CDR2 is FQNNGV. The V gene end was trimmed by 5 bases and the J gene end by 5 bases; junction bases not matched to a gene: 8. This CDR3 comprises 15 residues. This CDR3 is CASSTRTGKDNEQFF. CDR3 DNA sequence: TGTGCCAGCAGCACGCGGACAGGGAAGGACAATGAGCAGTTCTTC.

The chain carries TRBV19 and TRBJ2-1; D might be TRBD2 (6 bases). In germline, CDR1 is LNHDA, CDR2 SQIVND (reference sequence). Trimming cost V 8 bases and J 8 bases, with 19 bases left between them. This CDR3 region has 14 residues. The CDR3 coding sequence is TGTGCCAGTGGACCGGGACTTCCGACGTATGAGCAGTTCTTC. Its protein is CASGPGLPTYEQFF.

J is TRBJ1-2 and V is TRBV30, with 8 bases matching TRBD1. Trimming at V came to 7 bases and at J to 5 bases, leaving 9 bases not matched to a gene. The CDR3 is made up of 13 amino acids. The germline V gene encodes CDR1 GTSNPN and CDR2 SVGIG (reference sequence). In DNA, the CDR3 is TGTGCCTCAATTTCAGGGGGCATTTATGGCTACACCTTC. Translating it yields CASISGGIYGYTF.

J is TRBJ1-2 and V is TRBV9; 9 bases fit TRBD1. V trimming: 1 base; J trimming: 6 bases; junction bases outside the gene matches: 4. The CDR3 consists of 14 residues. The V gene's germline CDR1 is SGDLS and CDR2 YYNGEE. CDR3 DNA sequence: TGTGCCAGCAGCGTACTGGGACAGGGTCATGGCTACACCTTC. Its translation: CASSVLGQGHGYTF.

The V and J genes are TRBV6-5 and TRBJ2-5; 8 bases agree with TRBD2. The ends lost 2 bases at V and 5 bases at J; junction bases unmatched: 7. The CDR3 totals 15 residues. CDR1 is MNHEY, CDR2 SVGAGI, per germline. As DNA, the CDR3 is TGTGCCAGCAGTTACCCGAGCCAGCGGGAGGAGACCCAGTACTTC. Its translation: CASSYPSQREETQYF.

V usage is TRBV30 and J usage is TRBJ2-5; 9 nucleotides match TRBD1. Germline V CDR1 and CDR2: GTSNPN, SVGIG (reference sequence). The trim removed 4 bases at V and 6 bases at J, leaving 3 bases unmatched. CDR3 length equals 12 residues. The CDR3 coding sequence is TGTGCCTGGAACAGGGGGCAAAAGACCCAGTACTTC. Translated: CAWNRGQKTQYF.

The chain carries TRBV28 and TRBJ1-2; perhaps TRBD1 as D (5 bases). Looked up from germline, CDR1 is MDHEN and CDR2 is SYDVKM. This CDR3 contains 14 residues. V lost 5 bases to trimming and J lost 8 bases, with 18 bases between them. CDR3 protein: CASSTGAGFGGYTF. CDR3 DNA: TGTGCCAGCAGTACCGGGGCAGGCTTCGGAGGCTACACCTTC.

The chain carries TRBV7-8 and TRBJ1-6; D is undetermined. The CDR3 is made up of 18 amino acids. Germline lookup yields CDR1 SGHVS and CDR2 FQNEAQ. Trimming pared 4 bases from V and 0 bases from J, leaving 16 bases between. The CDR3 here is CASSSDRRHSSYNSPLHF. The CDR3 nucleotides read TGTGCCAGCAGCTCCGACCGGCGGCACAGCTCCTATAATTCACCCCTCCACTTT.

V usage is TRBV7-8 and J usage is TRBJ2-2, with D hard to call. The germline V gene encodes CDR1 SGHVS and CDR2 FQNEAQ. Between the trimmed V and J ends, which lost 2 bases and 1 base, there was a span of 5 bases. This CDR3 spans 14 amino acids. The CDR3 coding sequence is TGTGCCAGCAGCTTACGGAGGAACACCGGGGAGCTGTTTTTT. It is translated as CASSLRRNTGELFF.

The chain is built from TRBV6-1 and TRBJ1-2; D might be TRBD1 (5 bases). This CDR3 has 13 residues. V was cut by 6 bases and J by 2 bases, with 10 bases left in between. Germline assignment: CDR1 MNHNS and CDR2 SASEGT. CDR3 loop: CASRGVGNYGYTF. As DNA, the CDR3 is TGTGCCAGCAGAGGGGTGGGAAACTATGGCTACACCTTC.

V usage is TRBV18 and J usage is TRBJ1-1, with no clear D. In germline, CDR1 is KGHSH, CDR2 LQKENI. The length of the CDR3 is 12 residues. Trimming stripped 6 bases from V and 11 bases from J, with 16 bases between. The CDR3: CASSPRPPGAFF. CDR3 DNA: TGTGCCAGCTCTCCAAGGCCGCCCGGGGCTTTCTTT.

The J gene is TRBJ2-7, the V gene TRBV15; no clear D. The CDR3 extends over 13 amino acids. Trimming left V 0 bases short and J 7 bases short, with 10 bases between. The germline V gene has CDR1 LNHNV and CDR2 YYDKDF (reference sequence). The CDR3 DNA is TGTGCCACCAGCAGAGACCTTGTTGGGGAGCAGTACTTC. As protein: CATSRDLVGEQYF.

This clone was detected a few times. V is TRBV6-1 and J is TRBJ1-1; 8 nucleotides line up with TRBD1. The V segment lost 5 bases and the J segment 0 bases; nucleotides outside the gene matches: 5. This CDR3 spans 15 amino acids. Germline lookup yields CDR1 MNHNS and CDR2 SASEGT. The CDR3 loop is CASSTDRAVNTEAFF. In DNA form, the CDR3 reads TGTGCCAGCAGTACGGACAGGGCAGTGAACACTGAAGCTTTCTTT.

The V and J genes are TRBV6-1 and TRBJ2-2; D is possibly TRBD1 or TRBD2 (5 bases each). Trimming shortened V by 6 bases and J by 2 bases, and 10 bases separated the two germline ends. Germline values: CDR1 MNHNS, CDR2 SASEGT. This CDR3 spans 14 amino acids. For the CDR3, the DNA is TGTGCCAGCAGGCCGGGGCAAAACACCGGGGAGCTGTTTTTT. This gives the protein CASRPGQNTGELFF.

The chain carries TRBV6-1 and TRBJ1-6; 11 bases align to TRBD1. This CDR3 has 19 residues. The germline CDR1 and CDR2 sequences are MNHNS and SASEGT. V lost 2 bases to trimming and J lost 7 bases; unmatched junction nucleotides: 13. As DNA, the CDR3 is TGTGCCAGCAGTGAATTTAGTACCGGGACAGGGGGGTGGAATTCACCCCTCCACTTT. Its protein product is CASSEFSTGTGGWNSPLHF.

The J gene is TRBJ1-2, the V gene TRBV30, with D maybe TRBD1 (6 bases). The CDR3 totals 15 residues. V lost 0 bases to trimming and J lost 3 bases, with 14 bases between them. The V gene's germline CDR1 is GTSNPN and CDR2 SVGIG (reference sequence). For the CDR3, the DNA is TGTGCCTGGAGTGTAAGAAGCAGGGGCGACTATGGCTACACCTTC. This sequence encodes CAWSVRSRGDYGYTF.

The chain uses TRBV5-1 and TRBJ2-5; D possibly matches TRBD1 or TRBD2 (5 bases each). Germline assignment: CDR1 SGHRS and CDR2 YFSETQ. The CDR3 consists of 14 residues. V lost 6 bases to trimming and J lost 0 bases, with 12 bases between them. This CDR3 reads CASTHGTYQETQYF. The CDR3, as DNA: TGCGCCAGCACCCACGGGACGTACCAAGAGACCCAGTACTTC.

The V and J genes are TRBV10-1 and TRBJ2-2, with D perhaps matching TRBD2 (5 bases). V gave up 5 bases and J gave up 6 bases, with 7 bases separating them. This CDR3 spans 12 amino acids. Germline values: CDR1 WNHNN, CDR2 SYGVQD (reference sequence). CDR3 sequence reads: CASSPAAGELFF. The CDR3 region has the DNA TGCGCCAGCAGTCCAGCGGCCGGGGAGCTGTTTTTT.

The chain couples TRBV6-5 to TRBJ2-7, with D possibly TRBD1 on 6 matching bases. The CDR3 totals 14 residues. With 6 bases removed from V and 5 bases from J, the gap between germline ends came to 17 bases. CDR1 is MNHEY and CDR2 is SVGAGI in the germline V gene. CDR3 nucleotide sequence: TGTGCCAGCAGGATGGACAGAGTCCTCAACGAGCAGTACTTC. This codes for CASRMDRVLNEQYF.

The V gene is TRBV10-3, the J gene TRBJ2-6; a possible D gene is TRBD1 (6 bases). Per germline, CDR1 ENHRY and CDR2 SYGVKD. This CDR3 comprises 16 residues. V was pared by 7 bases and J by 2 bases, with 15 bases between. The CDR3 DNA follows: TGTGCCATCATGGGGGCGACAAGCGCTGGGGCCAACGTCCTGACTTTC. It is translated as CAIMGATSAGANVLTF.